This T cell receptor beta chain was sequenced for a study of early T cells in non-severe SARS-CoV-2 infection. The wider study: With bulk RNA from unsorted whole blood as input, sequencing yielded unpaired chains.

Researchers attached unique molecular identifiers to individual cDNA molecules. TCRdb passed the 5' RACE reads through MiXCR, listing each CDR3 protein once. The sample shows some 87,000 distinct CDR3 sequences, 10% to 15% of them seen only once. Overall study findings and caveats: Anti-spike CD8 specificities were favored by VDJdb matching, whose results missed private and CD4 specificities.

Trimming stripped 6 bases from V and 10 bases from J, with 22 bases between. The CDR3 is 16 residues long. The table lists this clonotype with a few counts. As yet, its antigen is unknown. J is TRBJ1-6 and V is TRBV12-3 or TRBV12-4; the D is unclear. The TCR sequence derives from an adult who was a healthcare worker with PCR-confirmed SARS-CoV-2 infection or an uninfected control (not recorded which). The sequenced sample was whole blood. This CDR3 is CASSVGRVGRRSPLHF. The CDR3 bases are TGTGCCAGCAGCGTGGGGAGGGTTGGTCGAAGGTCACCCCTCCACTTT.